This entry lists 2 T cell receptor beta chains sequenced from one sample in a study of T cell responses to AZD1222 COVID-19 vaccine. TCRdb's copy holds only in-frame clones and misses some; the assay was immunoSEQ multiplex PCR. This table has approximately 150,000 clones, about 93% appearing once. Sequences were derived from peripheral blood, sampled on day 0 of AZD1222 vaccination. The receptor set was obtained from an adult in good health.

This clone came up once. The chain combines TRBV5-4 with TRBJ1-1, with D possibly TRBD1 on 5 matching bases. Germline CDR1 and CDR2: SGHNT and YYREEE (reference sequence). Trimming pared 4 bases from V and 7 bases from J, leaving 17 bases between. CDR3 length equals 14 residues. The CDR3: CASSPGTDPGEAFF. CDR3 DNA: TGTGCCAGCAGCCCGGGGACCGATCCCGGTGAAGCTTTCTTT.

The rearrangement links TRBV7-9 to TRBJ2-7; D not certain. Trimming stripped 5 bases from V and 0 bases from J, with 11 bases between. CDR3 size: 14 residues. Germline V gene lookup returns CDR1 SEHNR and CDR2 FQNEAQ (reference sequence). The CDR3 DNA reads TGTGCCAGCAGCCATCCACAGAGCTCCTACGAGCAGTACTTC. This sequence encodes CASSHPQSSYEQYF.